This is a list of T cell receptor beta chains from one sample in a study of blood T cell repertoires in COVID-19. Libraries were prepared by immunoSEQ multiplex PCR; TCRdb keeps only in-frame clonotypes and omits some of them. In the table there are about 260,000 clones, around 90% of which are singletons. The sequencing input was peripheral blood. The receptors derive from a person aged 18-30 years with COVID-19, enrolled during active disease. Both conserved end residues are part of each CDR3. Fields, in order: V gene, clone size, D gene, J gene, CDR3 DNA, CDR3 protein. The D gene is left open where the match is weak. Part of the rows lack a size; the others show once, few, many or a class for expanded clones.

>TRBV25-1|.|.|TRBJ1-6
TGTGCCAGCAGTGATGGCGGTTCACCCCTCCACTTT
CASSDGGSPLHF
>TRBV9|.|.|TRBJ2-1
TGTGCCAGCAGCGTAGGAACAGCCAATGAGCAGTTCTTC
CASSVGTANEQFF
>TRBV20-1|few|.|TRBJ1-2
TGCAGTGCTAACTGGGCCTATGGCTACACCTTC
CSANWAYGYTF
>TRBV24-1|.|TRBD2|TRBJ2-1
TGTGCCACCAGTGAAATAGCGGGAGGCCCACGTGAGCAGTTCTTC
CATSEIAGGPREQFF
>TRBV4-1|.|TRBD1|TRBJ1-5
TGCGCCAGCAGCCAGCTACAGGGGGCGGGTAGTCAGCCCCAGCATTTT
CASSQLQGAGSQPQHF
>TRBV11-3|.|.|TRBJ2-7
TGTGCCAGCAGCTTAAGGAGGGTGACGCAAAGAAGCTCCTACGAGCAGTACTTC
CASSLRRVTQRSSYEQYF
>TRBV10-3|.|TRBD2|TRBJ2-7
TGTGCCATCAGTGGAGCGGGAGCCGAGCAGTACTTC
CAISGAGAEQYF
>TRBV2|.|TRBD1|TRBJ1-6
TGTGCCAGCAGTGAATCCGGGACAGATAATTCACCCCTCCACTTT
CASSESGTDNSPLHF
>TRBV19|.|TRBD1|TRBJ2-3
TGTGCCAGTAGTACAAGCGTTGGGACAGTAAACACAGATACGCAGTATTTT
CASSTSVGTVNTDTQYF
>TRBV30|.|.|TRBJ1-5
TGTGCCTGGAGACAGGCAGACAATCAGCCCCAGCATTTT
CAWRQADNQPQHF
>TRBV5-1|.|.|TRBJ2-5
TGCGCCAGCAGCTCTACAGGCCAAGAGACCCAGTACTTC
CASSSTGQETQYF
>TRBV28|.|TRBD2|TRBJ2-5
TGTGCCAGCAGTTTTACGGTGACTAGCGGGAGTTCCCTACGAGAGACCCAGTACTTC
CASSFTVTSGSSLRETQYF
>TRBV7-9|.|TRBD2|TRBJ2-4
TGTGCCAGCAGCTTAGGGGGAGGGAGTGATTCAGACATTCAGTACTTC
CASSLGGGSDSDIQYF
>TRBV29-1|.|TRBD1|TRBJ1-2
TGCAGCGCCTCAACAGGGGGCAACTATGGCTACACCTTC
CSASTGGNYGYTF
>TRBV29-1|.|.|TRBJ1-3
TGCAGCGTTGACAGTTTAAACACCATATATTTT
CSVDSLNTIYF
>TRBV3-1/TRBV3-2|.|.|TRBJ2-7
TGTGCCAGCAGCCAAAACTTCGGGGAGCAGTACTTC
CASSQNFGEQYF
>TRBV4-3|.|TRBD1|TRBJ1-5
TGCGCCAGCAGCCAGACACTTGGATTAGACAGGGCTCATCAGCCCCAGCATTTT
CASSQTLGLDRAHQPQHF
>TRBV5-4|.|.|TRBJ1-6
TGTGCCAGCAGCTTGATGGCGGGGGCGCGATCACCCCTCCACTTT
CASSLMAGARSPLHF
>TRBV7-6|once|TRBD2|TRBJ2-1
TGTGCCAGCAGCTTAGACCAGCGGGGGGATTACAATGAGCAGTTCTTC
CASSLDQRGDYNEQFF
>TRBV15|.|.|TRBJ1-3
TGTGCCACCACGGGCGGGGACCCCTCTGGAAACACCATATATTTT
CATTGGDPSGNTIYF
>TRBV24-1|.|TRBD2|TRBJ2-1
TGTGCCACCAGTGTGAGCGGGATTTACAATGAGCAGTTCTTC
CATSVSGIYNEQFF
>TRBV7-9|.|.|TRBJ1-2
TGTGCCAGCAGCTTAGGGATTTCGGACACCGGCGGGGGCACCTTC
CASSLGISDTGGGTF
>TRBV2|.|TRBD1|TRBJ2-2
TGTGCCAGCAGTGTGCTTGGACAGGGAAGAACCGGGGAGCTGTTTTTT
CASSVLGQGRTGELFF
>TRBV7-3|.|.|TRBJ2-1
TGTGCCAGCAGCGGACCGGGAGTCAGTAATGAGCAGTTCTTC
CASSGPGVSNEQFF
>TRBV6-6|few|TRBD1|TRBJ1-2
TGTGCCAGCAGTTCCGACAGGGGCGGTGGCTACACCTTC
CASSSDRGGGYTF
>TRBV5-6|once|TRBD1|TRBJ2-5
TGTGCCAGCAGCTCGGTACAGGGGTACCAAGAGACCCAGTACTTC
CASSSVQGYQETQYF
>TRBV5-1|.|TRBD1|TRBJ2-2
TGCGCCAGCAGCTTAGGGGGCAACACCGGGGAGCTGTTTTTT
CASSLGGNTGELFF
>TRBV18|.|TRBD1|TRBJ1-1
TGTGCCAGCTCATCGGGACAGGGCACTGAAGCTTTCTTT
CASSSGQGTEAFF
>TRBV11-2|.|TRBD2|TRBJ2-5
TGTGCCAGCAGCTTGGGACTAGCGAAGACCCAGTACTTC
CASSLGLAKTQYF
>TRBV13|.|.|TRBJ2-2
TGTGCCAGGGGTCACAAAGCGGGGGAGCTGTTTTTT
CARGHKAGELFF
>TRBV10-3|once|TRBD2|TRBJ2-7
TGTGCCATCAGTACTAGCGGGGAGGCCTACGAGCAGTACTTC
CAISTSGEAYEQYF
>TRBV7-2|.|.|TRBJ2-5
TGTGCCAGCAGCCCCACGAGCGTTGGGAGAGGCGAGACCCAGTACTTC
CASSPTSVGRGETQYF
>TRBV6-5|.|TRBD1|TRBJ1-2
TGTGCCAGCGGGATGACAGGGTCTATCTATGGCTACACCTTC
CASGMTGSIYGYTF
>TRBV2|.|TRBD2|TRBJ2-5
TGTGCCAGCAGAGATTCTAGCGGACCCCAAGAGACCCAGTACTTC
CASRDSSGPQETQYF
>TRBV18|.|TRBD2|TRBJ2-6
TGTGCCAGCTCACCACGGGAGGGGCGCCCAAGCTCTGGGGCCAACGTCCTGACTTTC
CASSPREGRPSSGANVLTF